The 13 T cell receptor beta chains presented below share a single source sample, sequenced in a study of cytomegalovirus exposure and HLA in healthy donors. PCR amplification relied on 60 Vbeta primers (plus 13 Jbeta primers). Data came from immunoSEQ multiplex PCR; TCRdb stores just in-frame clones and leaves some out. The repertoire has roughly 150,000 clones, 60% to 80% of them found once; the top ten carry 0.55% to 0.8%. Sequencing was performed on PBMCs. These receptors were taken from a male donor in good health and CMV-seronegative.

The J gene is TRBJ1-1, the V gene TRBV21-1. TRBV21-1 is annotated as a pseudogene. This CDR3 region has 14 residues. In DNA, the CDR3 is TGTGCCAGCAGCAAAGCGCTTTCGGACTCTGAAGCTTTCTTT. Amino acid sequence: CASSKALSDSEAFF.

This clone came up once. The rearrangement joins TRBV14 to TRBJ2-7; 7 nucleotides agree with TRBD1. There are 16 residues in the CDR3. The V and J ends lost 3 bases and 2 bases, in that order; junction bases with no gene match: 10. Germline V gene sequence: CDR1 SGHDN, CDR2 FVKESK. The CDR3 coding sequence is TGTGCCAGCAGCCACTCGTCCAGGGGGACCCCCTACGAGCAGTACTTC. The encoded protein is CASSHSSRGTPYEQYF.

The V gene is TRBV6-5, the J gene TRBJ1-5; D might be TRBD1 (5 bases). Trimming left V 7 bases short and J 6 bases short, with 10 bases between. The germline V gene has CDR1 MNHEY and CDR2 SVGAGI. The CDR3 runs to 12 residues. The CDR3 region is CASTTGGQPQHF. DNA of the CDR3: TGTGCCAGCACTACGGGGGGTCAGCCCCAGCATTTT.

The J gene is TRBJ1-2, the V gene TRBV6-6, with TRBD1 matching 7 bases. This CDR3 has 14 amino acids. The V and J ends lost 8 bases and 0 bases, in that order; junction bases with no gene match: 6. Germline V gene sequence: CDR1 MNHNY, CDR2 SVGAGI (reference sequence). CDR3 protein: CASSTQGTNYGYTF. DNA for the CDR3: TGTGCCAGCTCAACACAGGGGACTAACTATGGCTACACCTTC.

This chain joins TRBV5-4 and TRBJ2-2; 12 nucleotides line up with TRBD1. The trim removed 4 bases at V and 6 bases at J, leaving 7 bases unmatched. Germline CDR1 reads SGHNT; CDR2 reads YYREEE (reference sequence). The CDR3 sequence is 16 residues long. The CDR3 DNA sequence: TGTGCCAGCAGCCCCTGGGACAGGGGGCGGCCCGGGGAGCTGTTTTTT. Translating gives CASSPWDRGRPGELFF. Full variable domain (rest looked up from reference TRBV5-4 and TRBJ2-2): ETGVTQSPTHLIKTRGQQVTLRCSSQSGHNTVSWYQQALGQGPQFIFQYYREEENGRGNFPPRFSGLQFPNYSSELNVNALELDDSALYLCASSPWDRGRPGELFFGEGSRLTVL.

CDR3 in amino acids: CASSELGLQGQPQHF. The CDR3 DNA is TGTGCCAGCAGTGAACTGGGCTTGCAAGGTCAGCCCCAGCATTTT. The chain uses TRBV2 and TRBJ1-5; no firm D call. V lost 2 bases to trimming and J lost 6 bases, with 14 bases between them. The CDR3 length is 15 residues. Germline V gene sequence: CDR1 SNHLY, CDR2 FYNNEI.

The chain couples TRBV7-3 to TRBJ1-4; D not resolved. Germline lookup yields CDR1 SGHTA and CDR2 FQGTGA. V lost 2 bases and J lost 0, with 7 bases in between. CDR3 length equals 15 residues. CDR3 coding DNA: TGTGCCAGCAGCTTACCCTTTGCAACTAATGAAAAACTGTTTTTT. Its translation: CASSLPFATNEKLFF.

The table lists this clone with a count of one. The CDR3: CASSYLSSNYGYTF. The CDR3, as DNA: TGTGCCAGCAGTTACCTTAGCAGTAACTATGGCTACACCTTC. This chain links TRBV6-5 with TRBJ1-2; D unclear. The CDR3 has 14 amino acids. V was trimmed by 2 bases and J by 1 base, leaving 8 bases between them. Germline V gene lookup returns CDR1 MNHEY and CDR2 SVGAGI.

The chain combines TRBV5-1 with TRBJ2-1, with TRBD2 as a possible D gene (5 bases). The length of the CDR3 is 15 residues. Germline assignment: CDR1 SGHRS and CDR2 YFSETQ. V lost 0 bases and J 6 bases, leaving 13 bases between the germline ends. The CDR3 reads CASSLETAGINEQFF. CDR3 coding DNA: TGCGCCAGCAGCTTGGAGACTGCGGGTATCAATGAGCAGTTCTTC.

The V gene is TRBV6-5, the J gene TRBJ1-3; D is unresolved. Trimming left V 2 bases short and J 7 bases short, with 9 bases between. In germline, CDR1 is MNHEY, CDR2 SVGAGI. CDR3 length: 13 amino acids. The DNA of the CDR3 is TGTGCCAGCAGTTACCCCGGAGGGAACACCATATATTTT. Translated, it gives CASSYPGGNTIYF.

The chain has TRBV4-1 and TRBJ2-7, with 8 bases identical to TRBD2. This CDR3 has 18 residues. J was trimmed by 0 bases and V by 0 bases; bases with no gene match: 10. Per the germline V gene, CDR1 is MGHRA and CDR2 is YSYEKL. CDR3 region: CASSQDLLASGLSYEQYF. DNA for the CDR3: TGCGCCAGCAGCCAAGATCTTTTGGCTAGCGGGCTCTCCTACGAGCAGTACTTC.

There are a few counts of this clone. The gene calls are TRBV5-1 and TRBJ2-2; a weak D match, TRBD2 (5 bases). With 1 base removed from V and 3 bases from J, the gap between germline ends came to 10 bases. This CDR3 has 15 amino acids. The V gene's germline CDR1 is SGHRS and CDR2 YFSETQ. CDR3 in amino acids: CASSLRSGDTGELFF. The DNA of the CDR3 is TGCGCCAGCAGCTTGCGGAGCGGTGACACCGGGGAGCTGTTTTTT.

The chain recombines TRBV28 with TRBJ2-7; D might be TRBD1 (6 bases). Germline assignment: CDR1 MDHEN and CDR2 SYDVKM. This CDR3 is 14 amino acids long. V lost 5 bases to trimming and J lost 0 bases, with 11 bases between them. In nucleotides, the CDR3 is TGTGCCAGCAGTCCCAGGACAGCCTCCTACGAGCAGTACTTC. The encoded protein is CASSPRTASYEQYF.